Listed below are T cell receptor beta chains from one sample, sequenced in a study of control samples from healthy donors and cancer patients. Libraries were prepared by immunoSEQ multiplex PCR; TCRdb keeps only in-frame clonotypes and omits some of them. The data hold 45,000 to 60,000 clones, with around 95% observed a single time. Sequencing was carried out using blood. All receptors come from a man under 40 in good health. The CDR3 runs from the conserved cysteine through the conserved F or W. A D gene is named only where the DNA matches it firmly. Size values are once, few and many counts, or a class for expanded clones, and some rows have none.

>NA|TRBV7-9|NA|TRBJ2-1
CASSSQGENEQFF
TGTGCCAGCAGCTCCCAGGGTGAAAATGAGCAGTTCTTC
>NA|TRBV19|NA|TRBJ1-1
CASGTLNGGREAFF
TGTGCCAGTGGCACCTTGAACGGGGGCAGGGAAGCTTTCTTT
>TRBD1|TRBV6-2/TRBV6-3|NA|TRBJ1-5
CASSSSTGGGQPQHF
TGTGCCAGCAGTTCCTCGACAGGGGGCGGCCAGCCCCAGCATTTT
>TRBD2|TRBV2|NA|TRBJ2-7
CASSEEEREDYEQYF
TGTGCCAGCAGTGAAGAGGAGCGGGAGGATTACGAGCAGTACTTC
>TRBD2|TRBV4-3|NA|TRBJ2-2
CASSQESLAGGPVGELFF
TGCGCCAGCAGCCAAGAATCCCTAGCGGGGGGGCCGGTCGGGGAGCTGTTTTTT
>NA|TRBV5-1|NA|TRBJ2-6
CASSLSRVSSGANVLTF
TGCGCCAGCAGCTTGAGCAGGGTCTCCTCTGGGGCCAACGTCCTGACTTTC
>TRBD1|TRBV7-8|NA|TRBJ2-5
CASSLEGWDSQKKETQYF
TGTGCCAGCAGCTTAGAAGGGTGGGACAGTCAAAAAAAAGAGACCCAGTACTTC
>NA|TRBV6-2/TRBV6-3|once|TRBJ2-1
CASSYRYSSNEQFF
TGTGCCAGCAGTTACAGGTACAGCTCCAATGAGCAGTTCTTC
>NA|TRBV21-1|NA|TRBJ2-1
CASSKGGSLRTLNNEQFF
TGTGCCAGCAGCAAAGGTGGGAGCTTGCGGACCTTGAACAATGAGCAGTTCTTC
>NA|TRBV19|NA|TRBJ2-4
CASRGLAKNIQYF
TGTGCCAGTAGGGGTCTAGCCAAAAACATTCAGTACTTC
>NA|TRBV4-3|once|TRBJ1-5
CASSQDVAGAQPQHF
TGCGCCAGCAGCCAAGATGTGGCAGGGGCTCAGCCCCAGCATTTT
>NA|TRBV29-1|NA|TRBJ2-7
CSVVKGRGHEQYF
TGCAGCGTTGTAAAAGGCAGGGGCCACGAGCAGTACTTC
>NA|TRBV19|NA|TRBJ2-7
CASSIMIQDFSYEQYF
TGTGCCAGTAGTATTATGATTCAGGACTTCTCCTACGAGCAGTACTTC
>TRBD2|TRBV5-4|NA|TRBJ2-7
CASSSGTSTYEQYF
TGTGCCAGCAGCTCCGGGACTAGCACCTACGAGCAGTACTTC
>NA|TRBV4-3|NA|TRBJ1-3
CASSQDRVGGTIYF
TGCGCCAGCAGCCAAGATAGGGTCGGGGGGACCATATATTTT
>TRBD1|TRBV4-3|NA|TRBJ1-2
CASSHDRGWGYGYTF
TGCGCCAGCAGCCACGACAGGGGATGGGGGTATGGCTACACCTTC
>NA|TRBV19|NA|TRBJ1-2
CASSPRGKGVPGYTF
TGTGCCAGTAGTCCCCGGGGGAAAGGCGTCCCTGGCTACACCTTC
>TRBD1|TRBV6-2/TRBV6-3|NA|TRBJ1-2
CASSYEDRNYGYTF
TGTGCCAGCAGTTACGAGGACAGGAACTATGGCTACACCTTC
>TRBD1|TRBV6-5|few|TRBJ1-4
CASSRTGEEKLFF
TGTGCCAGCAGTCGTACAGGGGAGGAAAAACTGTTTTTT
>NA|TRBV7-6|NA|TRBJ2-5
CASSPGTGTSTETQYF
TGTGCCAGCAGCCCAGGAACAGGAACCAGCACGGAGACCCAGTACTTC
>TRBD1|TRBV7-7|NA|TRBJ1-2
CASSPLLTGGSSYTF
TGTGCCAGCAGCCCACTCCTTACAGGGGGAAGTAGCTACACCTTC
>TRBD1|TRBV4-3|NA|TRBJ1-6
CASSQPNTGGNSPLHF
TGCGCCAGCAGCCAACCCAATACAGGGGGGAATTCACCCCTCCACTTT
>TRBD1|TRBV19|NA|TRBJ2-7
CATRDRGHMREQYF
TGTGCCACTAGGGACAGGGGGCACATGCGGGAGCAGTACTTC
>NA|TRBV5-6|NA|TRBJ1-2
CASSLGWGRRGYTF
TGTGCCAGCAGCTTGGGCTGGGGCAGGCGTGGCTACACCTTC
>TRBD1|TRBV11-2|NA|TRBJ1-4
CASSLRWTGGFGGEKLFF
TGTGCCAGCAGCCTACGGTGGACAGGGGGGTTTGGGGGTGAAAAACTGTTTTTT
>NA|TRBV19|NA|TRBJ1-5
CASSSKSYSNQPQHF
TGTGCCAGTAGTAGTAAGAGTTATAGCAATCAGCCCCAGCATTTT
>NA|TRBV29-1|NA|TRBJ2-1
CSVHRGEQFF
TGCAGCGTCCATAGAGGGGAGCAGTTCTTC
>NA|TRBV28|NA|TRBJ1-1
CASRTGGLGTEAFF
TGTGCCAGCAGAACGGGGGGCTTGGGCACTGAAGCTTTCTTT
>TRBD1|TRBV5-1|NA|TRBJ2-2
CASSLKIPGQGSGELFF
TGCGCCAGCAGCTTAAAAATACCGGGACAGGGTTCCGGGGAGCTGTTTTTT
>NA|TRBV6-5|NA|TRBJ1-1
CASSSRGNTEAFF
TGTGCCAGCAGTTCCAGGGGGAACACTGAAGCTTTCTTT
>NA|TRBV19|NA|TRBJ1-2
CASSIDRVSGYTF
TGTGCCAGTAGTATAGATAGGGTGAGCGGCTACACCTTC
>TRBD1|TRBV4-1|NA|TRBJ1-1
CASSQPDRDFEAFF
TGCGCCAGCAGCCAACCAGACAGGGACTTTGAAGCTTTCTTT
>TRBD2|TRBV7-6|NA|TRBJ2-7
CASSLSGRVQYF
TGTGCCAGCAGCTTATCTGGGAGGGTGCAGTACTTC
>NA|TRBV6-4|NA|TRBJ1-6
CASSDSSGGGPGYSPLHF
TGTGCCAGCAGTGACTCCTCGGGGGGCGGCCCAGGGTATTCACCCCTCCACTTT
>TRBD1|TRBV6-6|NA|TRBJ2-3
CASSPGQGAADTQYF
TGTGCCAGCAGTCCGGGACAGGGGGCCGCAGATACGCAGTATTTT
>TRBD1|TRBV14|NA|TRBJ1-1
CASSQVPGQGTEAFF
TGTGCCAGCAGCCAAGTCCCGGGACAGGGCACTGAAGCTTTCTTT
>TRBD2|TRBV11-3|NA|TRBJ2-7
CASSLGLAGVGEQYF
TGTGCCAGCAGCTTAGGACTAGCGGGAGTAGGAGAGCAGTACTTC
>NA|TRBV7-9|NA|TRBJ2-3
CASSLKQGDTQYF
TGTGCCAGCAGCTTAAAACAGGGAGATACGCAGTATTTT
>NA|TRBV7-9|NA|TRBJ1-1
CASSTDANTEAFF
TGTGCCAGCAGCACGGACGCGAACACTGAAGCTTTCTTT